Presented here are 31 T cell receptor beta chains from one specimen sequenced in a study of identical twins. TCRdb fed the 5' RACE reads into MiXCR, producing one record per CDR3 protein. The table shows a few hundred thousand distinct CDR3 sequences, with roughly 9.9% occurring only once. This same sample was also taken into another study, of yellow fever vaccine responses in identical twins.

Sequencing used PBMCs. The receptors stem from a woman younger than 35 in good health.

This clonotype appeared many times. The V gene is TRBV6-1, the J gene TRBJ2-3; the match to TRBD2 covers 7 bases. The CDR3 loop spans 15 amino acids. The V gene end was trimmed by 6 bases and the J gene end by 3 bases; junction bases not matched to a gene: 9. Germline V gene sequence: CDR1 MNHNS, CDR2 SASEGT. The chain's CDR3 is CASSRRGLETDTQYF. The CDR3 coding sequence is TGTGCCAGCAGCCGCCGTGGACTAGAGACAGATACGCAGTATTTT.

This chain uses TRBV30 with TRBJ2-3; TRBD2 matches at 8 bases. Germline values: CDR1 GTSNPN, CDR2 SVGIG (reference sequence). The CDR3 has 13 amino acids. The CDR3 here is CAYGTRGTDTQYF. For the CDR3, the DNA is TGTGCTTACGGGACTAGGGGGACAGATACGCAGTATTTT.

V usage is TRBV4-2 and J usage is TRBJ2-1, with D hard to call. CDR3 size: 14 residues. Germline CDR1 and CDR2: LGHNA and YNFKEQ. V was shortened by 4 bases and J by 7 bases, with 14 bases between the two germline ends. CDR3 DNA sequence: TGTGCCAGCAGCCCTAGGACCAAAGGAAATGAGCAGTTCTTC. Its translation is CASSPRTKGNEQFF.

This clonotype showed up many times. The V and J genes are TRBV4-2 and TRBJ2-5; TRBD2 aligns across 7 bases. J gave up 0 bases and V 0 bases, and 1 base lay outside the gene matches. Germline V CDR1 and CDR2: LGHNA, YNFKEQ. The CDR3 has 15 amino acids. CDR3 nucleotides: TGTGCCAGCAGCCAAGATCTAGCGGACCAAGAGACCCAGTACTTC. This gives the protein CASSQDLADQETQYF.

The V and J genes are TRBV5-1 and TRBJ2-2; TRBD1 matches 8 bases. Germline CDR1 is SGHRS and CDR2 is YFSETQ. With 4 bases clipped from V and 5 bases from J, the junction kept 13 bases outside the gene matches. CDR3 length: 17 residues. CDR3 residues: CASSPGVGQGRTGELFF. The CDR3 DNA sequence: TGCGCCAGCAGCCCGGGGGTAGGACAGGGAAGAACCGGGGAGCTGTTTTTT. Variable domain in full (rest from reference TRBV5-1 and TRBJ2-2): KAGVTQTPRYLIKTRGQQVTLSCSPISGHRSVSWYQQTPGQGLQFLFEYFSETQRNKGNFPGRFSGRQFSNSRSEMNVSTLELGDSALYLCASSPGVGQGRTGELFFGEGSRLTVL.

This clonotype has just a few counts. The V call is TRBV20-1, the J call TRBJ2-1; D could derive from TRBD1 or TRBD2 (5 bases each). The V gene's germline CDR1 is DFQATT and CDR2 SNEGSKA (reference sequence). CDR3 length: 13 residues. With 6 bases removed from V and 10 bases from J, the gap between germline ends came to 19 bases. The CDR3 DNA reads as TGCAGTGCGGACAACCCGCGGGCACAGGAGCAGTTCTTC. Its protein is CSADNPRAQEQFF.

The chain recombines TRBV9 with TRBJ2-2; 8 nucleotides align to TRBD2. The CDR3 runs to 15 residues. V trimming: 0 bases; J trimming: 7 bases; junction bases outside the gene matches: 5. CDR1 SGDLS and CDR2 YYNGEE come from the germline V gene. The CDR3 here is CASSVAGGFVGELFF. The CDR3 coding sequence is TGTGCCAGCAGCGTAGCGGGGGGGTTCGTCGGGGAGCTGTTTTTT.

This clonotype was detected only a few times. V gene TRBV5-1 combines with J gene TRBJ2-2, with 7 positions matching TRBD2. The CDR3 length is 15 residues. The V segment lost 3 bases and the J segment 6 bases; nucleotides outside the gene matches: 8. CDR1 and CDR2 (germline): SGHRS, YFSETQ. The CDR3 coding sequence is TGCGCCAGCAGCTCGGACACGGGGGGTTCCGGGGAGCTGTTTTTT. Protein product: CASSSDTGGSGELFF.

The chain is built from TRBV7-9 and TRBJ2-3, with unresolved D. The V and J ends lost 2 bases and 0 bases respectively, with 12 bases between them. Per the germline V gene, CDR1 is SEHNR and CDR2 is FQNEAQ (reference sequence). The CDR3 is made up of 16 amino acids. The CDR3 region is CASSLLSRVSTDTQYF. CDR3 DNA sequence: TGTGCCAGCAGCTTATTGAGCAGAGTTAGCACAGATACGCAGTATTTT.

The chain recombines TRBV28 with TRBJ2-7, with D unresolved. This CDR3 spans 13 amino acids. The V gene's germline CDR1 is MDHEN and CDR2 SYDVKM. The ends were cut back, 5 bases at V and 4 bases at J, with 12 bases in the middle. The CDR3 region has the DNA TGTGCCAGCAGTATCCCTATAACATACGAGCAGTACTTC. Its protein product is CASSIPITYEQYF.

This clonotype was recorded at least ten times. The rearrangement joins TRBV5-6 to TRBJ2-3; possibly TRBD1 for D (5 bases). The V end lost 5 bases, the J end lost 2 bases, and 21 bases lay between the germline ends. This CDR3 is built from 17 residues. Germline loops: CDR1 SGHDT, CDR2 YYEEEE. CDR3 residues: CASRVRVRSRTTDTQYF. DNA for the CDR3: TGTGCCAGCAGGGTCAGGGTGAGGAGCCGCACCACAGATACGCAGTATTTT.

This clonotype was observed many times. The J gene is TRBJ2-2, the V gene TRBV5-1; 8 bases agree with TRBD1. J gave up 5 bases and V 5 bases, and 5 bases lay outside the gene matches. CDR3 size: 14 residues. In germline, CDR1 is SGHRS, CDR2 YFSETQ. The CDR3 DNA follows: TGCGCCAGCAGTGGTCAGGGGGCGACCGGGGAGCTGTTTTTT. Translating gives CASSGQGATGELFF.

This clonotype has ten or more counts. This chain joins TRBV2 and TRBJ2-7, with TRBD2 matching 7 bases. With 2 bases clipped from V and 7 bases from J, the junction kept 11 bases outside the gene matches. The CDR3 sequence is 15 residues long. Germline V gene lookup returns CDR1 SNHLY and CDR2 FYNNEI. CDR3 residues: CASSERRLAAGEQYF. The DNA of the CDR3 is TGTGCCAGCAGTGAAAGACGGCTAGCGGCGGGGGAGCAGTACTTC.

The CDR3 DNA follows: TGTGCCAGCAGCTTAGTAGGGCGGGGTACCCACAATGAGCAGTTCTTC. This encodes CASSLVGRGTHNEQFF. This chain connects TRBV7-2 to TRBJ2-1; tentative D call: TRBD2 (6 bases). The CDR3 runs to 16 residues. Deletions cut 1 base from V and 5 bases from J, with 15 bases between. Germline CDR1 is SGHTA and CDR2 is FQGNSA.

This clonotype was counted many times. The V call is TRBV29-1, the J call TRBJ2-3; D is unclear. CDR1 SQVTM and CDR2 ANQGSEA come from the germline V gene. CDR3 size: 12 residues. V shed 7 bases and J shed 4 bases, with 12 bases lying between them. CDR3 nucleotides: TGCAGCGCCGGTCATATCGCAGATACGCAGTATTTT. Residues: CSAGHIADTQYF.

This clonotype was seen ten or more times. J is TRBJ2-1 and V is TRBV5-1, with 10 bases aligning to TRBD2. Trimming took 4 bases from V and 5 from J; bases not matched to a gene: 12. The CDR3 is 17 amino acids. Germline V gives CDR1 SGHRS, CDR2 YFSETQ. The CDR3 nucleotides are TGCGCCAGCAGCCCGGGGAAGAGCGGGGGGGCTAACAATGAGCAGTTCTTC. Translation: CASSPGKSGGANNEQFF.

This clonotype was recorded a few times. V gene TRBV9 combines with J gene TRBJ2-3; 10 bases map to TRBD2. There are 16 residues in the CDR3. The V gene end was trimmed by 0 bases and the J gene end by 2 bases; junction bases not matched to a gene: 3. The germline V gene has CDR1 SGDLS and CDR2 YYNGEE. CDR3 coding DNA: TGTGCCAGCAGCGTAGGGACTAGCGGAACCACAGATACGCAGTATTTT. It yields the protein CASSVGTSGTTDTQYF. The full variable domain, completed using reference TRBV9 and TRBJ2-3, is DSGVTQTPKHLITATGQRVTLRCSPRSGDLSVYWYQQSLDQGLQFLIQYYNGEERAKGNILERFSAQQFPDLHSELNLSSLELGDSALYFCASSVGTSGTTDTQYFGPGTRLTVL.

This clonotype was recorded at least ten times. The chain combines TRBV12-3 or TRBV12-4 with TRBJ2-7; D is possibly TRBD2 (5 bases). CDR3 size: 14 residues. Trimming took off 6 bases at V and 4 bases at J, with 16 bases between the two ends. CDR3: CASSDPGSAYEQYF. CDR3 DNA: TGTGCCAGCAGCGACCCGGGGTCCGCGTACGAGCAGTACTTC.

In this sample, this clonotype turned up many times. This chain joins TRBV20-1 and TRBJ1-5; TRBD1 matches at 9 bases. The CDR3 is made up of 14 amino acids. Germline V gene lookup returns CDR1 DFQATT and CDR2 SNEGSKA (reference sequence). After removal of 6 bases from V and 7 bases from J, the junction contained 10 bases not matched to a gene. CDR3 sequence reads: CSARNRDRVQPQHF. The CDR3, as DNA: TGCAGTGCGAGGAACCGGGACAGGGTCCAGCCCCAGCATTTT.

This sequence joins TRBV12-3 or TRBV12-4 and TRBJ2-2; tentative D call: TRBD1 (6 bases). This CDR3 is built from 18 residues. The germline V and J ends were trimmed by 5 bases and 5 bases, with 24 bases remaining between them. The CDR3 coding sequence is TGTGCCAGCAGTCCGATTAGTGGGGGCCAGAGTAGGACCGGGGAGCTGTTTTTT. Translated, it gives CASSPISGGQSRTGELFF.

This clonotype showed up just a few times. This chain uses TRBV3-1 with TRBJ2-1; 9 bases fit TRBD2. V lost 4 bases, J lost 3 bases, and 10 bases stayed unmatched. CDR1 is LGHDT, CDR2 YNNKEL, per germline (reference sequence). The CDR3 length is 17 residues. The CDR3: CASSLSERGVYYNEQFF. For the CDR3, the DNA is TGTGCCAGCAGCCTTAGCGAGCGGGGGGTCTACTACAATGAGCAGTTCTTC.

V and J are TRBV7-6 and TRBJ2-6, with 10 positions matching TRBD2. Germline V gene lookup returns CDR1 SGHVS and CDR2 FNYEAQ. CDR3 length: 19 amino acids. J lost 0 bases, V lost 5 bases, and 10 bases had no gene match. CDR3 in DNA: TGTGCCAGCAGCCTTCTCGGACTAGCGGATACCTCTGGGGCCAACGTCCTGACTTTC. Its protein product is CASSLLGLADTSGANVLTF.

This clonotype was seen a few times. The rearrangement uses TRBV20-1 and TRBJ1-6, with D uncertain. Trimming removed 0 bases at V and 6 bases at J, with 12 bases between. Germline V gene lookup returns CDR1 DFQATT and CDR2 SNEGSKA (reference sequence). This CDR3 is built from 15 residues. The CDR3 is CSARDRTKGNSPLHF. CDR3 sequence (DNA): TGCAGTGCTAGAGATCGGACCAAGGGTAATTCACCCCTCCACTTT.

This clonotype has just a few counts. The chain is built from TRBV11-3 and TRBJ2-1, with D unclear. The germline gives CDR1 SGHNT, CDR2 YENEEA. This CDR3 region has 13 residues. With 0 bases removed from V and 7 bases from J, the gap between germline ends came to 7 bases. The CDR3 is CASSLDIQNEQFF. Written as DNA, the CDR3 is TGTGCCAGCAGCTTAGATATACAGAATGAGCAGTTCTTC.

J is TRBJ2-1 and V is TRBV2; 7 positions match TRBD2. The germline CDR1 and CDR2 sequences are SNHLY and FYNNEI. The CDR3 loop spans 15 amino acids. Germline trimming cut 9 bases from V and 3 bases from J; bases unmatched to any gene: 11. CDR3 amino acids: CARRGREEHYNEQFF. CDR3 in DNA: TGTGCCAGGAGAGGGAGGGAAGAGCACTACAATGAGCAGTTCTTC.

In its sample, this clonotype was seen a few times. The chain recombines TRBV7-9 with TRBJ1-4; maybe TRBD1 (6 bases). Germline V gene data show CDR1 as SEHNR and CDR2 as FQNEAQ (reference sequence). The germline V and J ends were trimmed by 5 bases and 0 bases, with 13 bases remaining between them. CDR3 length: 16 residues. CDR3 DNA sequence: TGTGCCAGCAGCCCTAGACAGGACACAACTAATGAAAAACTGTTTTTT. It specifies CASSPRQDTTNEKLFF.

At least ten counts were recorded for this clonotype. CDR3 amino acids: CASSNYVGEAQETQYF. As DNA, the CDR3 is TGTGCCAGCAGTAATTACGTGGGTGAGGCGCAAGAGACCCAGTACTTC. The rearrangement uses TRBV7-9 and TRBJ2-5, with no clear D. This CDR3 spans 16 amino acids. Germline-derived CDR1 and CDR2 are SEHNR and FQNEAQ (reference sequence). V dropped 6 bases and J dropped 2 bases, with 19 bases sitting between them. Complete variable domain (other parts from reference TRBV7-9 and TRBJ2-5): DTGVSQNPRHKITKRGQNVTFRCDPISEHNRLYWYRQTLGQGPEFLTYFQNEAQLEKSRLLSDRFSAERPKGSFSTLEIQRTEQGDSAMYLCASSNYVGEAQETQYFGPGTRLLVL.

CDR3 nucleotides: TGTGCCAGCAGCTCCTCCTTCGGGGGCATGCAAGAGACCCAGTACTTC. Its protein product is CASSSSFGGMQETQYF. The chain employs TRBV7-2 and TRBJ2-5; D tentatively reads TRBD1 or TRBD2 (6 bases each). This CDR3 region has 16 residues. Looked up from germline, CDR1 is SGHTA and CDR2 is FQGNSA. The V and J ends lost 4 bases and 2 bases respectively, with 17 bases between them.

The CDR3 reads CSASLQGARNEQFF. CDR3 DNA: TGCAGTGCTAGTTTACAGGGGGCGCGAAATGAGCAGTTCTTC. This chain uses TRBV20-1 with TRBJ2-1, with TRBD1 matching 9 bases. The germline V gene encodes CDR1 DFQATT and CDR2 SNEGSKA (reference sequence). This CDR3 has 14 amino acids. Trimming removed 3 bases from V and 7 bases from J; junction bases left unmatched: 7.

This clonotype has ten or more counts. The V call is TRBV5-1, the J call TRBJ2-1, with a possible D match to TRBD1 (6 bases). This CDR3 has 16 amino acids. V lost 5 bases and J lost 0, with 15 bases in between. Germline V gene lookup returns CDR1 SGHRS and CDR2 YFSETQ. The CDR3 reads CASSPGFRGSYNEQFF. CDR3 DNA sequence: TGCGCCAGCAGTCCGGGGTTCAGGGGCTCCTACAATGAGCAGTTCTTC.

The gene calls are TRBV5-1 and TRBJ2-7; either TRBD1 or TRBD2 may fit D (5 bases each). Trimming stripped 1 base from V and 4 bases from J, with 18 bases between. The CDR3 extends over 16 amino acids. Per the germline V gene, CDR1 is SGHRS and CDR2 is YFSETQ. CDR3 in DNA: TGCGCCAGCAGCTTGAAACGGGACCAGCTGGATTACGAGCAGTACTTC. Its protein is CASSLKRDQLDYEQYF. The variable domain in full, completed from reference TRBV5-1 and TRBJ2-7, reads KAGVTQTPRYLIKTRGQQVTLSCSPISGHRSVSWYQQTPGQGLQFLFEYFSETQRNKGNFPGRFSGRQFSNSRSEMNVSTLELGDSALYLCASSLKRDQLDYEQYFGPGTRLTVT.